This TCR beta chain was identified during a study of molecular identifiers for immune sequencing clone quantification (dated by TCRdb to 2016 to 2019). For the wider study: In a replicate experiment, RNA from roughly 20,000 or 100,000 naive CD8 T cells was split into five aliquots, four of which were sequenced. This methods study used CD8 T cells to benchmark TCR RNA copy counting and molecular-identifier clustering-based TCR repertoire sequencing (MIDCIRS).

Library generation was performed with PCR. These reads were obtained on an Illumina HiSeq 4000. Preparation of bulk TCR libraries followed a previously described approach, with the TCR primers listed in Table S5. Purification of total RNA was performed with the Qiagen AllPrep DNA/RNA kit. Before analysis, reads from multiple sequencing runs of the same library were pooled. The study's own analysis went as follows. Reads were retained only if the reads had an exact TCR constant sequence, and the retained reads were trimmed to 150 nt and grouped according to their 12-nt molecular barcodes. Reads within each barcode group were sub-clustered using a 15% Levenshtein threshold, and quality-weighted consensus sequences were constructed for each RNA molecule. Non-functional sequences were removed, as were lower-count sequences one edit away from another. On the basis of fitting two negative binomial distributions, barcode sub-clusters with fewer than 20% of the maximum read count were discarded. TCRdb ran its own pipeline on the public reads, namely fastp trimming at Q25 and MiXCR clone calling, and kept in-frame beta chains. Each CDR3 protein appears once, grouped with its most common genes and DNA. These V and J calls originate from TCRdb's pipeline instead of the authors' own analysis. Across this sample there are about half a million distinct CDR3 sequences, with roughly 23% seen only once. Approximately 0.8% of the sample belongs to the ten largest clones.

Beyond this particular receptor, the publication reports: Without barcode sub-clustering, chimeric consensus sequences inflated TCR diversity; chimeras reached as high as 47%. About 3 recovered TCR RNA copies per cell were obtained by modeling, versus around 9.8 by digital PCR, implying a capture efficiency of around 28%. The naive libraries included spiked-in Jurkat TCR RNA (10 copies' worth), and this RNA is not part of the donor repertoire. Identical TCR molecules sharing a barcode could cause highly expanded clone sizes to be underestimated. In CMV-specific effector cells, clones with more than 20 RNA copies accounted for over 97% of molecules, whereas in naive cells such clones accounted for under 1%. A single cell's worth of spiked-in Jurkat TCR RNA was reported detectable even among around 1 million naive CD8 T cells.

Libraries of naive CD8 T cells were built from anywhere between about 19,000 and 1,000,000 sorted cells, with 10%, 30% or 50% of the purified RNA used. On a BD FACSAria II, naive CD8 T cells were FACS-sorted as CD8+CD4-CCR7+CD45RA+ and collected into RLT Plus buffer. Approximately nine TCR copies' worth of Jurkat RNA were spiked into roughly 20,000-1,000,000 naive CD8 T cell samples to test detection sensitivity. Enrichment of CD8 T cells was done with RosetteSep CD8+ T Cell Enrichment Cocktail plus Ficoll-Paque, and ACK red cell lysis came afterward. This clonotype came up many times. This receptor's antigen is unknown. No per-base quality is available; no much larger clone lies one base away. The sample taken for sequencing was naive CD8+ T cells from blood, with Jurkat cell RNA spiked in. The sample's cell subset or site label, in plain terms: FACS-sorted CD8+CD4-CCR7+CD45RA+ naive T cells. This sequence originates from a human donor in good health. Some libraries in this study had Jurkat cell RNA spiked in.

The nucleotide sequence reads TGTGCCAGCAGCTTAGGCGGGGGGGGCGGTCAGCCCCAGCATTTT. This yields the protein CASSLGGGGGQPQHF. This sequence uses TRBV7-9 and TRBJ1-5, with a tentative D gene TRBD1 over 6 matching bases. In the germline V gene (reference sequence), CDR1 corresponds to SEHNR and CDR2 to FQNEAQ. Cut back by 1 base and 6 bases, the V and J ends lie 13 bases apart. The CDR3 runs 15 residues from the cysteine to the phenylalanine. Kept here is only the CDR3 DNA, which spans 45 bases and is read in frame from base 1. The CDR3, completed at both ends by the reference TRBV7-9 and TRBJ1-5 genes, gives the full variable domain DTGVSQNPRHKITKRGQNVTFRCDPISEHNRLYWYRQTLGQGPEFLTYFQNEAQLEKSRLLSDRFSAERPKGSFSTLEIQRTEQGDSAMYLCASSLGGGGGQPQHFGDGTRLSIL.